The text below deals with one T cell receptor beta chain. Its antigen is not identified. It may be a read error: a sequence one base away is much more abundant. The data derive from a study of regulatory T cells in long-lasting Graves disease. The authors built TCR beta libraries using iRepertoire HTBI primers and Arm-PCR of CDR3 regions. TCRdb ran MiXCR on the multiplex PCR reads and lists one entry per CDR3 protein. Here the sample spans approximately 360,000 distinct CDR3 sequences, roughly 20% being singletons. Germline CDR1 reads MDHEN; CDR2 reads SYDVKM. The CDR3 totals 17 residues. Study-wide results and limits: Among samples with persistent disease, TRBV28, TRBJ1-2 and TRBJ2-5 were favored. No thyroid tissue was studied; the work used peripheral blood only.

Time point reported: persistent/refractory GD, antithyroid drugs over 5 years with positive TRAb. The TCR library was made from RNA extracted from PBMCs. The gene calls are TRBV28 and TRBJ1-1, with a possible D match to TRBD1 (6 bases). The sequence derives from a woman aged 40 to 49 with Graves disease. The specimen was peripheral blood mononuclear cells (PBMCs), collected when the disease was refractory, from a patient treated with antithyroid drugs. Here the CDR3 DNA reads TGTGCCAGCAGTTCCTTACCCGTCGGGGGCGTGGGCACTGAAGCTTCCTTT. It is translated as CASSSLPVGGVGTEASF.